These 5 T cell receptor beta chains were sequenced from one sample in a study of T cell repertoires in cytomegalovirus infection. Via MiXCR, TCRdb re-called the reads, giving one row per CDR3 protein. Of 450,000 to 650,000 distinct CDR3 sequences listed, 26% are singletons. Material: PBMCs. The receptors shown here come from a human donor in good health (CMV status not recorded). Some clones in this sample may be carry-over from other donors' samples.

This chain links TRBV7-6 with TRBJ2-7; no clear D gene. Per the germline V gene, CDR1 is SGHVS and CDR2 is FNYEAQ. CDR3 size: 11 residues. Trimming removed 1 base from V and 9 bases from J, with 7 bases in between. The CDR3 region has the DNA TGTGCCAGCAGCTTAGAGCAGCGGCAGTACTTC. It codes for CASSLEQRQYF.

V and J are TRBV28 and TRBJ1-1; D is uncertain. CDR1 is MDHEN, CDR2 SYDVKM, per germline. CDR3 length: 12 amino acids. Deletions cut 7 bases from V and 3 bases from J, with 9 bases between. CDR3 bases: TGTGCCAGCAAACGGCGGGACACTGAAGCTTTCTTT. It yields the protein CASKRRDTEAFF.

This clonotype was seen ten or more times. J is TRBJ1-5 and V is TRBV7-2; D is unclear. Per the germline V gene, CDR1 is SGHTA and CDR2 is FQGNSA. CDR3 length: 11 amino acids. Trimming pared 1 base from V and 12 bases from J, leaving 7 bases between. The DNA of the CDR3 is TGTGCCAGCAGCTTAGACTCAGTCCAGCATTTT. Translated: CASSLDSVQHF.

The V gene is TRBV29-1, the J gene TRBJ1-4; D unclear. Deletions cut 3 bases from V and 10 bases from J, with 6 bases between. Germline loops: CDR1 SQVTM, CDR2 ANQGSEA. The CDR3 totals 10 residues. DNA of the CDR3: TGCAGCGTTGATGAGGGAAAACTGTTTTTT. Translated, it gives CSVDEGKLFF.

This clonotype showed up just once. A much larger clone differs from this one at a single base, so this may be a read error. The chain recombines TRBV6-5 with TRBJ2-7; perhaps D is TRBD1 or TRBD2 (6 bases each). Trimming took off 4 bases at V and 7 bases at J, with 17 bases between the two ends. Looked up from germline, CDR1 is MNHEY and CDR2 is SVGAGI. The CDR3 extends over 14 amino acids. This chain's CDR3 is CASSFSPGAGEQYV. CDR3 sequence (DNA): TGTGCCAGCAGTTTCTCGCCGGGGGCGGGGGAGCAGTACGTC.